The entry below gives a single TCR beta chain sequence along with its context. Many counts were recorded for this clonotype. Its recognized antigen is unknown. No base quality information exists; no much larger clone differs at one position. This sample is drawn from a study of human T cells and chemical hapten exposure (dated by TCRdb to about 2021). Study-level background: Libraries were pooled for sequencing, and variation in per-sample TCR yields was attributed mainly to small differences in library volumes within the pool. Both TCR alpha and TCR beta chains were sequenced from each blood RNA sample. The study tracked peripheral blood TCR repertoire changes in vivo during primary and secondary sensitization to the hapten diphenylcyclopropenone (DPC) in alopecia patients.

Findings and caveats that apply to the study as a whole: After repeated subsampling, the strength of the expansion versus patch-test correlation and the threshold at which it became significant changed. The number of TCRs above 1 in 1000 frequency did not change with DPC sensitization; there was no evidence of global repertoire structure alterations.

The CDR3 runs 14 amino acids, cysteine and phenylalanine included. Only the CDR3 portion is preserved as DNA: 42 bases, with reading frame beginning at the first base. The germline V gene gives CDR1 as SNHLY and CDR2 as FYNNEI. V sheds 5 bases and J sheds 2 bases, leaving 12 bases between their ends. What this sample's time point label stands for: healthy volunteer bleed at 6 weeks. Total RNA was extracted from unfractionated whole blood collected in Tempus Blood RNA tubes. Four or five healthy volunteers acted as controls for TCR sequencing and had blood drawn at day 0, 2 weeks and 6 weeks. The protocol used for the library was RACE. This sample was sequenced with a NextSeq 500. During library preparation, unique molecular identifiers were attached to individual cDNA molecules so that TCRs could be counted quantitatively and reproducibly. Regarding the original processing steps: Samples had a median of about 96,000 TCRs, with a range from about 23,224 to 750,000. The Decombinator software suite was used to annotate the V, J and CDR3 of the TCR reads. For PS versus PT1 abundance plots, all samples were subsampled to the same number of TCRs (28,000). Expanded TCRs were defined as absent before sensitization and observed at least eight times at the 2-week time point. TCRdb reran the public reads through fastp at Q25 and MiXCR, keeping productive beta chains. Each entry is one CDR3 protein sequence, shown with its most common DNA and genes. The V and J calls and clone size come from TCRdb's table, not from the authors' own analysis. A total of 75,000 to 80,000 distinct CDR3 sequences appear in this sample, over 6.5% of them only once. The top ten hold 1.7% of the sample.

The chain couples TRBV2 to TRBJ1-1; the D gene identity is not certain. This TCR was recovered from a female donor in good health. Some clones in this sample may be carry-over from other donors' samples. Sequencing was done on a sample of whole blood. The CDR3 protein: CASSPLDLNTEAFF. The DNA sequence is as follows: TGTGCCAGCAGTCCTCTGGACCTAAACACTGAAGCTTTCTTT.